One sample yielded the 25 T cell receptor beta chains listed below, sequenced in a study of blood T cells in healthy people across ages. Then a second PCR, running roughly 7 to 11 cycles, was carried out with a sample-barcoded 5' primer and a J-beta primer mix. MiXCR, applied by TCRdb to the 5' RACE reads, yields one record per CDR3 protein. This table holds roughly 1.7 million distinct CDR3 sequences, 30% to 35% found once. The sample comprised blood. Receptors originate from a woman in her thirties in good health.

The chain carries TRBV4-2 and TRBJ2-1; tentatively, D is TRBD1 (6 bases). The germline gives CDR1 LGHNA, CDR2 YNFKEQ. V was pared by 4 bases and J by 10 bases, with 17 bases between. There are 14 residues in the CDR3. The CDR3 is CASSLDTGSREQFF. The CDR3 nucleotides read TGTGCCAGCAGCCTAGATACAGGGTCAAGAGAGCAGTTCTTC.

Notes on this clonotype: The junction departs from germline at one end; a sequencing error may be responsible. V and J are TRBV6-2 or TRBV6-3 and TRBJ2-3; either TRBD1 or TRBD2 may fit D (5 bases each). This CDR3 is 15 amino acids long. The germline V gene has CDR1 MNHEY and CDR2 SVGEGT. The CDR3 region has the DNA TGTACCAGCAGCCCAAGATTGGGGGAAGCAGATACGCGGTATTTT. Encoded protein: CTSSPRLGEADTRYF.

This clonotype has a count of ten or more. V gene TRBV6-4 combines with J gene TRBJ2-2; TRBD2 matches at 8 bases. The length of the CDR3 is 15 residues. From germline, CDR1 is MRHNA and CDR2 SNTAGT. With 2 bases clipped from V and 4 bases from J, the junction kept 3 bases outside the gene matches. CDR3 DNA sequence: TGTGCCAGCAGTGACCAGCGGGAGACCACCGGGGAGCTGTTTTTT. Translation: CASSDQRETTGELFF.

On this clonotype itself: Germline and junction disagree at one end, which may indicate a read error. The chain recombines TRBV20-1 with TRBJ2-7; a weak D match, TRBD2 (6 bases). The V gene's germline CDR1 is DFQATT and CDR2 SNEGSKA (reference sequence). The CDR3 spans 14 residues. Here the CDR3 DNA reads TGCAGTGCAACAAGGAGGGGCGCAACCTACGAGCGGTACTTC. This translates into CSATRRGATYERYF.

Ten or more counts support this clonotype. The rearrangement uses TRBV4-2 and TRBJ2-5; TRBD2 might be the D (6 bases). Trimming pared 0 bases from V and 5 bases from J, leaving 13 bases between. This CDR3 region has 15 residues. CDR1 and CDR2 from the germline V gene are LGHNA and YNFKEQ. The CDR3 region has the DNA TGTGCCAGCAGCCAAGAGTTGGGGGGAAGGGAGACCCAGTACTTC. Amino acids: CASSQELGGRETQYF.

Only a few counts were recorded for this clonotype. The V gene is TRBV7-6, the J gene TRBJ2-7; weak D call: TRBD1 (5 bases). Germline V lookup: CDR1 SGHVS, CDR2 FNYEAQ. The CDR3 consists of 14 residues. V was trimmed by 1 base and J by 4 bases, leaving 11 bases between them. The CDR3 DNA sequence: TGTGCCAGCAGCTTAGGCAGGGTCGGATACGAGCAGTACTTC. Translation: CASSLGRVGYEQYF.

CDR3 protein: CASSLDLTTGELFF. The CDR3 nucleotides read TGTGCCAGCAGCCTAGACTTAACCACCGGGGAGCTGTTTTTT. The chain recombines TRBV7-2 with TRBJ2-2; D not certain. Germline V CDR1 and CDR2: SGHTA, FQGNSA. V was pared by 5 bases and J by 4 bases, with 11 bases between. The CDR3 extends over 14 amino acids.

This clonotype was recorded a few times. The chain joins TRBV7-2 to TRBJ1-4; D ambiguous. The V gene lost 2 bases and the J gene lost 6 bases, with 10 bases spanning the gap. Germline V gene lookup returns CDR1 SGHTA and CDR2 FQGNSA. This CDR3 region has 14 residues. For the CDR3, the DNA is TGTGCCAGCAGCTTATTCGGGCTAGATGAAAAACTGTTTTTT. This gives the protein CASSLFGLDEKLFF.

This rearrangement joins TRBV12-3 or TRBV12-4 to TRBJ2-5; 7 positions match TRBD1. Trimming took 3 bases from V and 4 from J; bases not matched to a gene: 8. CDR3 length equals 15 residues. CDR3 bases: TGTGCCAGCAGTTTGGGTATGACAGGGAGAGAGACCCAGTACTTC. It translates to CASSLGMTGRETQYF.

The chain has TRBV5-1 and TRBJ1-1; no clear D gene. The germline CDR1 and CDR2 sequences are SGHRS and YFSETQ. V lost 0 bases to trimming and J lost 5 bases, with 8 bases between them. The CDR3 is 13 amino acids. This CDR3 is CASSLAMGTEAFF. DNA of the CDR3: TGCGCCAGCAGCTTGGCCATGGGGACTGAAGCTTTCTTT. The full variable domain, its missing parts supplied by reference TRBV5-1 and TRBJ1-1, is KAGVTQTPRYLIKTRGQQVTLSCSPISGHRSVSWYQQTPGQGLQFLFEYFSETQRNKGNFPGRFSGRQFSNSRSEMNVSTLELGDSALYLCASSLAMGTEAFFGQGTRLTVV.

A few counts support this clonotype. The chain couples TRBV2 to TRBJ2-1, with D unclear. The CDR3 sequence is 10 residues long. Germline CDR1 reads SNHLY; CDR2 reads FYNNEI. V was shortened by 8 bases and J by 3 bases, with 2 bases between the two germline ends. For the CDR3, the DNA is TGTGCCAGCCTCTACAATGAGCAGTTCTTC. This translates into CASLYNEQFF.

This chain joins TRBV9 and TRBJ1-2; a possible D gene is TRBD1 (6 bases). The length of the CDR3 is 15 residues. Germline CDR1 and CDR2: SGDLS and YYNGEE. V lost 1 base, J lost 5 bases, and 15 bases lay in between. CDR3 amino acids: CASSVSGAAGYGYTF. The DNA of the CDR3 is TGTGCCAGCAGCGTATCGGGGGCAGCCGGTTATGGCTACACCTTC.

In regard to this clonotype: Possible read error: a much larger clone is one base away. This chain joins TRBV7-9 and TRBJ2-4; the D is unclear. Gene TRBJ2-7 matches the end of the DNA better, so the J call may be wrong. Germline loops: CDR1 SEHNR, CDR2 FQNEAQ (reference sequence). This CDR3 has 11 amino acids. The CDR3 protein is CASNHNYEQYF. In nucleotides, the CDR3 is TGTGCCAGCAACCACAACTACGAGCAGTACTTC.

To note about this clonotype: One base away lies a much larger clone, so this may be a sequencing read error. The CDR3 DNA follows: TGTGCCAGCAGCCGAACGGTGGACATCCGCTATGGCAACACCTTC. It encodes CASSRTVDIRYGNTF. The chain joins TRBV13 to TRBJ1-2, with D tentatively TRBD1 (5 bases). The germline V gene encodes CDR1 PRHDT and CDR2 FYEKMQ (reference sequence). The CDR3 contains 15 residues.

This clonotype was counted ten times or more. The chain combines TRBV29-1 with TRBJ2-1, with D possibly being TRBD2 (5 bases). The germline V and J ends were trimmed by 6 bases and 10 bases, with 13 bases remaining between them. Germline CDR1 and CDR2: SQVTM and ANQGSEA. CDR3 length: 11 residues. CDR3 sequence (DNA): TGCAGCGTACCAGGAGGTGGGGAGCAGTTCTTC. Translation gives CSVPGGGEQFF.

The rearrangement joins TRBV12-3 or TRBV12-4 to TRBJ1-2; 7 bases map to TRBD1. The CDR3 covers 19 residues. After removal of 3 bases from V and 2 bases from J, the junction contained 18 bases not matched to a gene. Written as DNA, the CDR3 is TGTGCCAGCAGTTTTTGGGGTGGTGGGGACAGAAGCATCAACTATGGCTACACCTTC. Translation: CASSFWGGGDRSINYGYTF.

This clonotype was observed a single time. CDR3 nucleotides: TGTGCCAGCAGCCCACTCCGGACTAGCGGGGGCCACAGGGGTGAGCAGTTCTTC. It translates to CASSPLRTSGGHRGEQFF. This chain uses TRBV27 with TRBJ2-1; TRBD2 matches 13 bases. Unmatched junction bases numbered 17, after V lost 6 bases and J lost 9 bases. CDR3 length equals 18 residues. CDR1 is MNHEY, CDR2 SMNVEV, per germline (reference sequence).

This clonotype came up a few times. The V and J genes are TRBV3-1 and TRBJ2-1; weak D call: TRBD2 (6 bases). CDR1 and CDR2 (germline): LGHDT, YNNKEL (reference sequence). The CDR3 covers 15 residues. V lost 1 base to trimming and J lost 5 bases, with 12 bases between them. The CDR3 sequence: CASSQVGLQHNEQFF. CDR3 nucleotides: TGTGCCAGCAGCCAAGTCGGACTACAACACAATGAGCAGTTCTTC.

Only a few counts were recorded for this clonotype. The gene calls are TRBV7-9 and TRBJ2-1; D uncertain. V lost 3 bases, J lost 0 bases, and 21 bases lay in between. CDR1 is SEHNR, CDR2 FQNEAQ, per germline (reference sequence). The CDR3 length is 19 residues. The CDR3 protein is CASSLLYIYLTSSYNEQFF. The DNA of the CDR3 is TGTGCCAGCAGCTTGCTGTATATTTATTTGACAAGCTCCTACAATGAGCAGTTCTTC.

This clonotype showed up just a few times. DNA for the CDR3: TGTGCCACCCTCAGGGCAGAGTACAATGAGCAGTTCTTC. Protein product: CATLRAEYNEQFF. The chain employs TRBV15 and TRBJ2-1, with a possible D match to TRBD1 (5 bases). Germline V gene sequence: CDR1 LNHNV, CDR2 YYDKDF (reference sequence). The CDR3 runs 13 residues. Between the trimmed V and J ends, which lost 8 bases and 4 bases, there was a span of 12 bases.

This clonotype has only one observation. This sequence joins TRBV20-1 and TRBJ2-4; D call uncertain. The J call may be incorrect, as the DNA end agrees better with TRBJ2-7. Per the germline V gene, CDR1 is DFQATT and CDR2 is SNEGSKA (reference sequence). The CDR3 has 13 residues. The CDR3: CSATARLKNEQYF. CDR3 nucleotide sequence: TGCAGTGCTACGGCGAGGCTAAAAAACGAGCAGTACTTC.

This clonotype was detected ten times or more. This sequence joins TRBV29-1 and TRBJ2-1; 12 bases are shared with TRBD2. CDR3 length: 17 amino acids. The V segment lost 6 bases and the J segment 0 bases; nucleotides outside the gene matches: 9. The V gene's germline CDR1 is SQVTM and CDR2 ANQGSEA. The chain's CDR3 is CSVTRTSGTSSYNEQFF. The DNA for the CDR3 is TGCAGCGTCACTCGGACTAGCGGGACCAGCTCCTACAATGAGCAGTTCTTC.

This clonotype was counted a single time. The chain joins TRBV9 to TRBJ1-2; D remains unclear. The CDR3 loop spans 15 amino acids. The V and J ends lost 3 bases and 3 bases respectively, with 15 bases between them. The germline V gene has CDR1 SGDLS and CDR2 YYNGEE. Here the CDR3 reads CASSDRRHSDYGYTF. The CDR3 coding sequence is TGTGCCAGCAGCGACCGTCGGCACTCCGACTATGGCTACACCTTC.

This clonotype was seen a handful of times. A read error may account for a junction end that differs from germline. The chain joins TRBV12-3 or TRBV12-4 to TRBJ2-7; tentative D call: TRBD1 (5 bases). The CDR3 totals 13 residues. The CDR3 reads CASSLAPQGEQYF. The CDR3 DNA follows: TGTGCCAGCAGCTTAGCCCCTCAGGGCGAGCAGTACTTC.

The J gene is TRBJ1-5, the V gene TRBV6-5; 10 bases align to TRBD1. Germline CDR1 and CDR2: MNHEY and SVGAGI. This CDR3 region has 15 residues. The junction had 4 bases not matched to a gene; V was cut back by 8 bases and J by 0 bases. Here the CDR3 reads CASRDRGNSNQPQHF. CDR3 DNA: TGTGCCAGCCGGGACAGGGGCAATAGCAATCAGCCCCAGCATTTT.